This T cell receptor beta chain emerged from a study of cytomegalovirus exposure and HLA in healthy donors. V lost 6 bases and J lost 0; bases outside the gene matches: 5. Germline loops: CDR1 LNHDA, CDR2 SQIVND (reference sequence). The CDR3 runs 15 residues. PCR involved 60 Vbeta and 13 Jbeta primers. TCRdb's table, derived via immunoSEQ multiplex PCR, lists solely in-frame clones and lacks some. This table holds fewer than 110,000 clones, approximately 72% found once. This clone was seen only a few times. This receptor was identified in a woman in her forties in good health and CMV-seronegative. The source material was PBMCs. The chain recombines TRBV19 with TRBJ1-3; 7 bases fit TRBD1. As DNA, the CDR3 is TGTGCCAGTAGGCCCGGGACAGACTCTGGAAACACCATATATTTT. The encoded protein is CASRPGTDSGNTIYF.